The 4 T cell receptor beta chains reported below all come from one sample, sequenced in a study of cytomegalovirus exposure and HLA in healthy donors. 13 Jbeta primers and 60 Vbeta primers were used for the PCR. This table comes from immunoSEQ multiplex PCR, and its TCRdb copy is limited to in-frame clones, with some not included. Reported are 150,000 to 200,000 clones; the ten largest clones contain roughly 1.3%. The sample taken for sequencing was PBMCs. The receptors derive from a woman in her sixties or seventies in good health and CMV-seronegative.

V is TRBV5-4 and J is TRBJ1-5; perhaps TRBD1 as D (5 bases). Between the trimmed V and J ends, which lost 1 base and 6 bases, there was a span of 11 bases. The V gene's germline CDR1 is SGHNT and CDR2 YYREEE (reference sequence). The CDR3 consists of 14 residues. The chain's CDR3 is CASSLWGVRQPQHF. CDR3 coding DNA: TGTGCCAGCAGCTTGTGGGGGGTGCGTCAGCCCCAGCATTTT.

This chain links TRBV6-1 with TRBJ2-1; TRBD1 is a possible D gene (5 bases). The CDR3 has 18 residues. Trimming took 4 bases from V and 4 from J, leaving 23 bases between them. Germline lookup yields CDR1 MNHNS and CDR2 SASEGT. In DNA form, the CDR3 reads TGTGCCAGCAGTGGGATGTCAGGGCAGCGATCAACATACAATGAGCAGTTCTTC. It codes for CASSGMSGQRSTYNEQFF.

The chain links TRBV5-6 to TRBJ2-7; D not resolved. V shed 6 bases and J shed 0 bases, with 13 bases lying between them. Germline lookup yields CDR1 SGHDT and CDR2 YYEEEE. The CDR3 is 14 amino acids. The CDR3 bases are TGTGCCAGCACCCCGGCAGACAACTCCTACGAGCAGTACTTC. It is translated as CASTPADNSYEQYF.

The J gene is TRBJ2-3, the V gene TRBV29-1, with D hard to call. Germline CDR1 reads SQVTM; CDR2 reads ANQGSEA. V was cut by 5 bases and J by 0 bases, with 12 bases left in between. The CDR3 is 14 amino acids. As DNA, the CDR3 is TGCAGCGTTCGTTTCTTCTCCAGCACAGATACGCAGTATTTT. It specifies CSVRFFSSTDTQYF.